This TCR beta chain was obtained from a study of CD4+ T cells in melanoma. In germline, CDR1 is SGHTA, CDR2 FQGTGA. This CDR3 spans 14 amino acids. Study-level results: In melanoma, neoantigen-specific CD4+ T cells reportedly differed in differentiation state. A reported correlation linked neoantigen-specific CD4+ T cells to CD8+, macrophage and B cell function.

This clone occurred once. Its antigen is unidentified. A junction end diverges from the germline sequence, so it may reflect a read error. TCRdb's table, derived via immunoSEQ multiplex PCR, lists solely in-frame clones and lacks some. The sample contains roughly 140,000 clones, 80% to 95% of which appear only once. The gene calls are TRBV7-3 and TRBJ1-1; D is unclear. The source of this sequence is a human donor with melanoma. The DNA for the CDR3 is TGTGCCAGCAAGAGTACGGGAGGGAACGCTGAAGCTTTCTTT. Its translation: CASKSTGGNAEAFF.